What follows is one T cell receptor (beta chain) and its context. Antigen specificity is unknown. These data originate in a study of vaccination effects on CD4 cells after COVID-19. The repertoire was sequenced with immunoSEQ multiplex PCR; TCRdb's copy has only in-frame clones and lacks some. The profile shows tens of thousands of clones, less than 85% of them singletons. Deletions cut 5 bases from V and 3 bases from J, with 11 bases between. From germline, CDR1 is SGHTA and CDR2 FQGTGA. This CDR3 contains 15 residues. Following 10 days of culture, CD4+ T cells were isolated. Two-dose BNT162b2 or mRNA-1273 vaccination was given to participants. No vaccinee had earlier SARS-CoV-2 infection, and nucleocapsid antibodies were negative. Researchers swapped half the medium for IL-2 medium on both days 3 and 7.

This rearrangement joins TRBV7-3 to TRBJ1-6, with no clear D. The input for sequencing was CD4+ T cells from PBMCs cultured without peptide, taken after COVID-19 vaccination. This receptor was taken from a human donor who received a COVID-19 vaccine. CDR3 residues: CASSPDGNYNSPLHF. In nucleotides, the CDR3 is TGTGCCAGCAGCCCGGACGGAAACTATAATTCACCCCTCCACTTT.